Listed below are T cell receptor beta chains from one sample, sequenced in a study of T and B cells in COVID-19 patients. Each CDR3 protein is one row after TCRdb ran MiXCR on the multiplex PCR reads. The sample records approximately 3,000 distinct CDR3 sequences, 22% being singletons. Sequences were obtained from blood. These receptors were taken from a human donor with active COVID-19. The CDR3 runs from the conserved cysteine through the conserved F or W. Fields, in order: J gene, D gene, V gene, clone size, CDR3 protein, CDR3 DNA. D genes are given only for firm matches. Rows give clone size only sometimes, using once, few, many, or a class for an expanded clone.

TRBJ2-3	NA	TRBV20-1	NA	CSARDQGDGTDTQYF	TGCAGTGCTAGAGATCAGGGCGACGGGACAGATACGCAGTATTTT
TRBJ2-1	TRBD2	TRBV19	once	CASSMGLAGGPNEQFF	TGTGCCAGTAGTATGGGGCTAGCGGGAGGGCCGAATGAGCAGTTCTTC
TRBJ2-7	TRBD1	TRBV12-3/TRBV12-4	medium-sized	CASSFATGAYEQYF	TGTGCCAGCAGTTTCGCGACAGGGGCCTACGAGCAGTACTTC
TRBJ1-5	NA	TRBV18	few	CASSQGTDNQPQHF	TGTGCCAGCTCACAAGGGACGGACAATCAGCCCCAGCATTTT
TRBJ2-3	NA	TRBV27	large	CASGTDTQYF	TGTGCCAGCGGAACAGATACGCAGTATTTT
TRBJ2-1	TRBD2	TRBV11-2	few	CASSLGTTYNEQFF	TGTGCCAGCAGCCTCGGGACTACTTACAATGAGCAGTTCTTC
TRBJ2-2	TRBD1	TRBV7-9	few	CASSPPRGTRNTGELFF	TGTGCCAGCAGCCCGCCCAGGGGGACACGGAACACCGGGGAGCTGTTTTTT
TRBJ2-2	NA	TRBV7-3	NA	CASSLSGPIGTGELFF	TGTGCCAGCAGCTTATCGGGGCCAATCGGGACCGGGGAGCTGTTTTTT
TRBJ2-7	NA	TRBV4-2	NA	CASSQLDPSYEQYF	TGTGCCAGCAGCCAACTGGACCCCTCCTACGAGCAGTACTTC
TRBJ2-1	TRBD2	TRBV27	medium-sized	CASSFRLAGGEQFF	TGTGCCAGCAGTTTTAGGCTAGCGGGGGGTGAGCAGTTCTTC
TRBJ1-5	TRBD1	TRBV19	NA	CASSIDYRDRDQPQHF	TGTGCCAGTAGTATAGATTACCGGGACAGGGATCAGCCCCAGCATTTT
TRBJ2-3	NA	TRBV12-3/TRBV12-4	medium-sized	CASSLIATQYF	TGTGCCAGCAGTTTAATAGCAACGCAGTATTTT
TRBJ2-2	NA	TRBV5-1	once	CASTLETGYTGELFF	TGCGCCAGCACCTTAGAAACAGGGTACACCGGGGAGCTGTTTTTT
TRBJ2-1	NA	TRBV7-2	NA	CASSGNEQFF	TGTGCCAGCAGTGGGAATGAGCAGTTCTTC
TRBJ1-1	NA	TRBV6-2/TRBV6-3	few	CASSPIMNTEAFF	TGTGCCAGCAGCCCGATAATGAACACTGAAGCTTTCTTT